One and the same sample provided the 28 T cell receptor beta chains below, sequenced in a study of Ad26.COV2.S vaccination and SARS-CoV-2 variants. The treatment here: approximately 18 received Ad26.COV2.S at low or high dose, single or two shots; about 5 received placebo; per-sample allocation not given. Day 63 after the first injection of vaccine or placebo was the sampling time. The method was immunoSEQ multiplex PCR; TCRdb's version includes in-frame clones alone and lacks a portion of them. The profile covers 440,000 or so clones, with roughly 88% appearing a single time and approximately 4.5% taken by the ten largest. The sample in question was peripheral blood, obtained in a trial of Ad26.COV2.S vaccine versus placebo. Receptors were obtained from a person aged 18 to 59 who received the Ad26.COV2.S COVID-19 vaccine or a placebo.

The chain links TRBV13 to TRBJ2-3, with 8 bases identical to TRBD2. CDR1 and CDR2 from the germline V gene are PRHDT and FYEKMQ (reference sequence). Trimming cost V 7 bases and J 2 bases; bases outside gene matches: 8. The CDR3 length is 15 residues. The CDR3 nucleotides are TGTGCCAGCACCACCGGACTAGCTCCCACAGATACGCAGTATTTT. This codes for CASTTGLAPTDTQYF. Using reference TRBV13 and TRBJ2-3 for the parts outside the CDR3, the full variable domain is AAGVIQSPRHLIKEKRETATLKCYPIPRHDTVYWYQQGPGQDPQFLISFYEKMQSDKGSIPDRFSAQQFSDYHSELNMSSLELGDSALYFCASTTGLAPTDTQYFGPGTRLTVL.

The V call is TRBV28, the J call TRBJ2-1; 9 bases agree with TRBD2. Germline V gene sequence: CDR1 MDHEN, CDR2 SYDVKM. This CDR3 contains 14 residues. V lost 2 bases to trimming and J lost 10 bases; unmatched junction nucleotides: 6. The CDR3 reads CASSLRVAGVEQFF. Here the CDR3 DNA reads TGTGCCAGCAGTTTAAGGGTAGCGGGAGTGGAGCAGTTCTTC.

The chain is built from TRBV2 and TRBJ2-1; TRBD1 agrees at 10 bases. CDR1 and CDR2 (germline): SNHLY, FYNNEI. The CDR3 is 16 residues long. V gave up 6 bases and J gave up 7 bases; unmatched junction bases: 12. This CDR3 reads CASRGDRGRGPNEQFF. The CDR3 DNA is TGTGCCAGCAGGGGAGACAGGGGGCGCGGCCCAAATGAGCAGTTCTTC.

The chain joins TRBV5-5 to TRBJ2-1, with D perhaps TRBD1 or TRBD2 (5 bases each). CDR1 and CDR2 (germline): SGHKS, YYEKEE (reference sequence). CDR3 length: 14 residues. V was pared by 4 bases and J by 0 bases, with 8 bases between. CDR3 nucleotides: TGTGCCAGCAGCGAGGGGATCTCCTACAATGAGCAGTTCTTC. Encoded protein: CASSEGISYNEQFF.

This clone was seen only once. V usage is TRBV28 and J usage is TRBJ2-3, with no clear D. Trimming pared 2 bases from V and 6 bases from J, leaving 6 bases between. The CDR3 is made up of 12 amino acids. Germline V lookup: CDR1 MDHEN, CDR2 SYDVKM. The CDR3 nucleotides are TGTGCCAGCAGTTTAAGCGTGGATACGCAGTATTTT. It codes for CASSLSVDTQYF.

The V and J genes are TRBV11-2 and TRBJ2-2; 8 nucleotides match TRBD1. V lost 3 bases, J lost 3 bases, and 3 bases stayed unmatched. Germline CDR1 and CDR2: SGHAT and FQNNGV. There are 15 residues in the CDR3. CDR3 nucleotides: TGTGCCAGCAGCTTGGGACAGGCCGACACCGGGGAGCTGTTTTTT. This sequence encodes CASSLGQADTGELFF.

V usage is TRBV5-4 and J usage is TRBJ2-2; a weak D match, TRBD2 (6 bases). Per the germline V gene, CDR1 is SGHNT and CDR2 is YYREEE (reference sequence). With 3 bases removed from V and 4 bases from J, the gap between germline ends came to 10 bases. This CDR3 region has 14 residues. The CDR3, as DNA: TGTGCCAGCAGCTCGACTAGAGGCACCGGGGAGCTGTTTTTT. Translated: CASSSTRGTGELFF.

The J gene is TRBJ1-2, the V gene TRBV7-8; D not resolved. The CDR3 is made up of 13 amino acids. CDR1 is SGHVS, CDR2 FQNEAQ, per germline. Trimming removed 1 base from V and 1 base from J, with 4 bases in between. CDR3 DNA sequence: TGTGCCAGCAGCTTAGGTTTTAACTATGGCTACACCTTC. Its translation is CASSLGFNYGYTF.

The genes are TRBV29-1 and TRBJ1-1, with 8 bases that match TRBD1. Germline-derived CDR1 and CDR2 are SQVTM and ANQGSEA. J lost 6 bases, V lost 3 bases, and 6 bases had no gene match. The CDR3 runs 13 residues. The CDR3 DNA is TGCAGCGTTGAGCGGACAGGGCGGCCTGAAGCTTTCTTT. This translates into CSVERTGRPEAFF. The variable domain in full, with the rest retrieved from reference TRBV29-1 and TRBJ1-1, is SAVISQKPSRDICQRGTSLTIQCQVDSQVTMMFWYRQQPGQSLTLIATANQGSEATYESGFVIDKFPISRPNLTFSTLTVSNMSPEDSSIYLCSVERTGRPEAFFGQGTRLTVV.

This chain links TRBV28 with TRBJ1-5; 7 bases are a match to TRBD1. This CDR3 spans 15 amino acids. After removal of 3 bases from V and 5 bases from J, the junction contained 7 bases not matched to a gene. Germline loops: CDR1 MDHEN, CDR2 SYDVKM. CDR3: CASSLVTGVDQPQHF. CDR3 nucleotide sequence: TGTGCCAGCAGTTTGGTCACAGGGGTGGATCAGCCCCAGCATTTT.

This chain links TRBV11-2 with TRBJ2-5; 12 positions agree with TRBD2. The germline V gene has CDR1 SGHAT and CDR2 FQNNGV. CDR3 length equals 20 residues. Trimming removed 0 bases from V and 5 bases from J; junction bases left unmatched: 16. The CDR3 loop is CASSLESRLAGAGVWETQYF. The CDR3 DNA reads as TGTGCCAGCAGCTTAGAGTCACGACTAGCGGGAGCAGGTGTTTGGGAGACCCAGTACTTC.

The rearrangement uses TRBV7-2 and TRBJ2-2; D unresolved. The CDR3 length is 12 residues. Germline-derived CDR1 and CDR2 are SGHTA and FQGNSA. The germline V and J ends were trimmed by 7 bases and 1 base, with 4 bases remaining between them. The CDR3 sequence is CASTVNTGELFF. CDR3 nucleotides: TGTGCCAGCACCGTGAACACCGGGGAGCTGTTTTTT.

V usage is TRBV5-1 and J usage is TRBJ2-7; 8 bases are shared with TRBD1. The CDR3 has 14 amino acids. The trim removed 6 bases at V and 3 bases at J, leaving 8 bases unmatched. Germline-derived CDR1 and CDR2 are SGHRS and YFSETQ. CDR3 in amino acids: CASNADRANYEQYF. The CDR3 coding sequence is TGCGCCAGCAACGCGGACAGGGCTAACTACGAGCAGTACTTC.

This rearrangement joins TRBV19 to TRBJ2-4; no firm D call. CDR1 is LNHDA and CDR2 is SQIVND in the germline V gene (reference sequence). V was pared by 3 bases and J by 0 bases, with 9 bases between. This CDR3 has 15 amino acids. The CDR3: CASSIGALAKNIQYF. The CDR3 DNA reads TGTGCCAGTAGTATCGGTGCCTTAGCCAAAAACATTCAGTACTTC.

The J gene is TRBJ2-5, the V gene TRBV19; 9 bases align to TRBD1. The CDR3 length is 13 residues. CDR1 is LNHDA and CDR2 is SQIVND in the germline V gene (reference sequence). Losses at the gene ends were 4 bases for V and 3 bases for J; bases not matched to a gene: 0. The CDR3 sequence: CASSRTGEETQYF. In DNA form, the CDR3 reads TGTGCCAGTAGTAGGACAGGGGAAGAGACCCAGTACTTC.

This clone turned up a few times. CDR3 sequence (DNA): TGTGCCAGCAGCACAGGGACAGGGGGCCCAGGGGTCAATGGCTACACCTTC. The encoded protein is CASSTGTGGPGVNGYTF. The gene calls are TRBV9 and TRBJ1-2; 12 bases are shared with TRBD1. The CDR3 contains 17 residues. With V trimmed by 4 bases and J by 6 bases, 13 bases remained unmatched. Germline V gene sequence: CDR1 SGDLS, CDR2 YYNGEE.

In its sample, this clone was seen once. This chain links TRBV6-5 with TRBJ1-2, with TRBD1 matching 9 bases. The CDR3 is 15 amino acids. In germline, CDR1 is MNHEY, CDR2 SVGAGI. Trimming removed 2 bases from V and 4 bases from J; junction bases left unmatched: 5. The DNA of the CDR3 is TGTGCCAGCAGTTACATGGGACAGGGAACCTATGGCTACACCTTC. Protein: CASSYMGQGTYGYTF.

The J gene is TRBJ1-4, the V gene TRBV18, with 7 bases aligning to TRBD1. This CDR3 has 14 residues. V lost 4 bases, J lost 5 bases, and 4 bases stayed unmatched. Germline lookup yields CDR1 KGHSH and CDR2 LQKENI. CDR3 sequence reads: CASSRDRKNEKLFF. The DNA of the CDR3 is TGTGCCAGCTCACGGGACAGAAAGAATGAAAAACTGTTTTTT.

The chain has TRBV29-1 and TRBJ1-2; D remains ambiguous. CDR3 length: 14 amino acids. Germline CDR1 reads SQVTM; CDR2 reads ANQGSEA. V was shortened by 0 bases and J by 4 bases, with 12 bases between the two germline ends. The CDR3: CSVEDRGQIYGYTF. CDR3 coding DNA: TGCAGCGTTGAAGATCGAGGGCAGATCTATGGCTACACCTTC. The full variable domain, rest sourced from reference TRBV29-1 and TRBJ1-2, is SAVISQKPSRDICQRGTSLTIQCQVDSQVTMMFWYRQQPGQSLTLIATANQGSEATYESGFVIDKFPISRPNLTFSTLTVSNMSPEDSSIYLCSVEDRGQIYGYTFGSGTRLTVV.

A note on this clone: Other DNA sequences of this sample code for an identical CDR3. The chain uses TRBV9 and TRBJ2-1; maybe TRBD2 (5 bases). This CDR3 region has 11 residues. Germline V gives CDR1 SGDLS, CDR2 YYNGEE. V dropped 0 bases and J dropped 10 bases, with 5 bases sitting between them. CDR3 DNA: TGTGCCAGCAGCGTAGGACTAGAGCAGTTCTTC. It yields the protein CASSVGLEQFF.

This rearrangement joins TRBV3-1 (or the pseudogene TRBV3-2) to TRBJ2-1, with TRBD2 matching over 7 bases. The CDR3 totals 17 residues. V dropped 0 bases and J dropped 7; count of bases not matched to a gene: 12. Germline CDR1 reads LGHDT; CDR2 reads YNNKEL (reference sequence). The CDR3 DNA is TGTGCCAGCAGCCAAGAAAATCGTGTGGGAGGGCCAAATGAGCAGTTCTTC. It is translated as CASSQENRVGGPNEQFF.

The chain joins TRBV27 to TRBJ2-1; possible D gene TRBD2, 7 bases. Trimming pared 4 bases from V and 5 bases from J, leaving 12 bases between. The CDR3 runs 14 residues. Germline CDR1 and CDR2: MNHEY and SMNVEV (reference sequence). CDR3 sequence reads: CASSSSGGHNEQFF. The CDR3 DNA reads TGTGCCAGCAGTTCCTCCGGGGGGCACAATGAGCAGTTCTTC.

The rearrangement links TRBV12-3 or TRBV12-4 to TRBJ2-6; D not certain. With 7 bases removed from V and 1 base from J, the gap between germline ends came to 5 bases. This CDR3 has 13 residues. The DNA for the CDR3 is TGTGCCAGCATCATTTCTGGGGCCAACGTCCTGACTTTC. Translation: CASIISGANVLTF.

The chain is built from TRBV2 and TRBJ1-3, with TRBD1 matching over 7 bases. CDR1 and CDR2 (germline): SNHLY, FYNNEI. The CDR3 consists of 12 residues. V shed 8 bases and J 6 bases; nucleotides not matched to a gene: 4. The CDR3 here is CASGTDQNTIYF. The CDR3 DNA reads TGTGCCAGCGGGACAGATCAAAACACCATATATTTT.

This clone occurred once. The V and J genes are TRBV15 and TRBJ2-7; TRBD2 might be the D (5 bases). The germline gives CDR1 LNHNV, CDR2 YYDKDF (reference sequence). The CDR3 sequence is 15 residues long. V lost 1 base and J lost 0, with 10 bases in between. DNA for the CDR3: TGTGCCACCAGCAGAGGAGGGAGCAGCTCCTACGAGCAGTACTTC. It specifies CATSRGGSSSYEQYF.

V gene TRBV5-6 combines with J gene TRBJ2-3; 9 bases fit TRBD2. With 4 bases clipped from V and 2 bases from J, the junction kept 8 bases outside the gene matches. The CDR3 spans 16 residues. Germline loops: CDR1 SGHDT, CDR2 YYEEEE. The CDR3 DNA follows: TGTGCCAGCAGCGAGGGAGGCGGGAGGGCCACAGATACGCAGTATTTT. It yields the protein CASSEGGGRATDTQYF.

The genes are TRBV2 and TRBJ2-1, with TRBD2 matching 16 bases. The trim removed 4 bases at V and 2 bases at J, leaving 17 bases unmatched. Germline V gene lookup returns CDR1 SNHLY and CDR2 FYNNEI. The CDR3 extends over 22 amino acids. In DNA form, the CDR3 reads TGTGCCAGCAGTGGACTCCGAAAAGTGGGGACTAGCGGGAGGGTGGCCTACAATGAGCAGTTCTTC. Residues: CASSGLRKVGTSGRVAYNEQFF.

The chain is built from TRBV27 and TRBJ2-7, with 10 bases fitting TRBD2. The CDR3 length is 18 residues. Trimming at V came to 6 bases and at J to 3 bases, leaving 17 bases not matched to a gene. Germline V gene sequence: CDR1 MNHEY, CDR2 SMNVEV (reference sequence). Written as DNA, the CDR3 is TGTGCCAGCAGCCGACAGGGGAACCTAGCGGGAGAGATCTACGAGCAGTACTTC. Protein: CASSRQGNLAGEIYEQYF.